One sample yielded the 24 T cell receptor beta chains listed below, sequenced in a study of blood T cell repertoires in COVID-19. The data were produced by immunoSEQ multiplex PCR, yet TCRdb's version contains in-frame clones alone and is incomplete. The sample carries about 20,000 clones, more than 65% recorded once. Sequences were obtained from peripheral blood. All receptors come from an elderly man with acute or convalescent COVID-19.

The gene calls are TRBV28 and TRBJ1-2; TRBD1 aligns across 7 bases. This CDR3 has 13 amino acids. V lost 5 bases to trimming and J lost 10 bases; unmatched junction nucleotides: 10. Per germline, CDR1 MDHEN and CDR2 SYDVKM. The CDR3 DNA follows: TGTGCCAGCAGTATAAGGGGGCGTCATGACTACACCTTC. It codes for CASSIRGRHDYTF.

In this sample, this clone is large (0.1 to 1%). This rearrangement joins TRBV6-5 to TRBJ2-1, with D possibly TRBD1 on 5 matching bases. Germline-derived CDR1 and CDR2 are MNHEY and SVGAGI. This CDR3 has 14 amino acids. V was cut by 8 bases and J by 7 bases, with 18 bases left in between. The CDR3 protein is CASGATEYVNEQFF. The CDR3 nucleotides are TGTGCCAGCGGGGCTACGGAATACGTGAATGAGCAGTTCTTC.

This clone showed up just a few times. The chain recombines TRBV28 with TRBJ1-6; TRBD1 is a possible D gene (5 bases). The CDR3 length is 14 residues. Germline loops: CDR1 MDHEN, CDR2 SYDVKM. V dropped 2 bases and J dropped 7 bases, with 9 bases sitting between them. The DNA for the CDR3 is TGTGCCAGCAGTTTACGGGACTACAATTCACCCCTCCACTTT. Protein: CASSLRDYNSPLHF. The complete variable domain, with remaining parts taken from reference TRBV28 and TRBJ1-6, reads DVKVTQSSRYLVKRTGEKVFLECVQDMDHENMFWYRQDPGLGLRLIYFSYDVKMKEKGDIPEGYSVSREKKERFSLILESASTNQTSMYLCASSLRDYNSPLHFGNGTRLTVT.

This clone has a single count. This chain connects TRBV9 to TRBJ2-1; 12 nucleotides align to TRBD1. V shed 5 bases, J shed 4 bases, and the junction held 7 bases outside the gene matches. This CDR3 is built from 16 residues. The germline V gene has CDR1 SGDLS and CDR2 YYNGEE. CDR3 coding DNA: TGTGCCAGCAGTTCCGGGACAGGGGGCTTTTACAATGAGCAGTTCTTC. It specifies CASSSGTGGFYNEQFF.

The CDR3 bases are TGTGCCAGCAGCCAGATGCCGGGGAATCAGCCCCAGCATTTT. It yields the protein CASSQMPGNQPQHF. The chain recombines TRBV7-9 with TRBJ1-5; no clear D. Germline V CDR1 and CDR2: SEHNR, FQNEAQ (reference sequence). CDR3 length equals 14 residues. Trimming took 5 bases from V and 4 from J, leaving 12 bases between them.

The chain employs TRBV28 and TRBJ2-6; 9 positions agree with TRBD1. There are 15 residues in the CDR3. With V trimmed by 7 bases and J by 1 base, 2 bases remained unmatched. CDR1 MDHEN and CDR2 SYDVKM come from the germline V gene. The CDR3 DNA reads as TGTGCCAGCAAAGGACAGGGGTCTGGGGCCAACGTCCTGACTTTC. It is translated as CASKGQGSGANVLTF.

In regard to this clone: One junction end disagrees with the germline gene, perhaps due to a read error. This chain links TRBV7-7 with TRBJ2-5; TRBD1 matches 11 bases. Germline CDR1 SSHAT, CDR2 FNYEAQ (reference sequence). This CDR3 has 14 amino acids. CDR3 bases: TGTGCTAGCAGCTTGGACAGGGGGCCAGAGACCCAGTACTTC. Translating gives CASSLDRGPETQYF.

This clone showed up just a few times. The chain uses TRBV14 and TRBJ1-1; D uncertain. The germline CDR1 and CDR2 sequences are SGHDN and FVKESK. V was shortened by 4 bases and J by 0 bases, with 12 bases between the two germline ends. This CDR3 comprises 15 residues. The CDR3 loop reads CASSPGWNMNTEAFF. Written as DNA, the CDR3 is TGTGCCAGCAGCCCGGGTTGGAACATGAACACTGAAGCTTTCTTT.

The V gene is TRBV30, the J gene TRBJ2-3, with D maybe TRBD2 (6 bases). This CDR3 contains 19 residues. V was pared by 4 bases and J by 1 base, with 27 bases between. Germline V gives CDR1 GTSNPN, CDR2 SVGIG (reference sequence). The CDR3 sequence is CAWMGARPGDLSGTDTQYF. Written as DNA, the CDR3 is TGTGCCTGGATGGGAGCGAGGCCGGGGGACCTGTCGGGCACAGATACGCAGTATTTT.

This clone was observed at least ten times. The CDR3 nucleotides are TGTGCCAGTAGTATGTCCCAGGGTAACACTGAAGCTTTCTTT. As protein: CASSMSQGNTEAFF. The rearrangement joins TRBV19 to TRBJ1-1, with D maybe TRBD1 (5 bases). CDR1 is LNHDA, CDR2 SQIVND, per germline (reference sequence). Trimming removed 3 bases from V and 2 bases from J, with 10 bases in between. This CDR3 has 14 amino acids. Filled out from reference TRBV19 and TRBJ1-1, the complete variable domain reads DGGITQSPKYLFRKEGQNVTLSCEQNLNHDAMYWYRQDPGQGLRLIYYSQIVNDFQKGDIAEGYSVSREKKESFPLTVTSAQKNPTAFYLCASSMSQGNTEAFFGQGTRLTVV.

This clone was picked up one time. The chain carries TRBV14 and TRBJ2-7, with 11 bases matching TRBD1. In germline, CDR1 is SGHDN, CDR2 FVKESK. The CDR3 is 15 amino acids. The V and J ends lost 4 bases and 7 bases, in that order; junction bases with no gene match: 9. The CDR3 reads CASSLGTGGIIEQYF. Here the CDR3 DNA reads TGTGCCAGCAGCCTAGGGACAGGGGGAATAATTGAGCAGTACTTC.

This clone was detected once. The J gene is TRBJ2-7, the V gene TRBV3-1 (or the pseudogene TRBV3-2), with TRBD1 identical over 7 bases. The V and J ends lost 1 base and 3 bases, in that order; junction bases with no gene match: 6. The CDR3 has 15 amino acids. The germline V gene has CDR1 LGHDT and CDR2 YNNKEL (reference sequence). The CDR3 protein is CASSQGPTGLYEQYF. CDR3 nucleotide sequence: TGTGCCAGCAGCCAAGGTCCGACAGGGCTCTACGAGCAGTACTTC.

The CDR3 spells CASSLTGQGRLGTGELFF. CDR3 sequence (DNA): TGTGCCAGCAGCTTAACCGGACAGGGGAGGCTTGGCACCGGGGAGCTGTTTTTT. This rearrangement joins TRBV7-3 to TRBJ2-2; TRBD1 aligns across 9 bases. With V trimmed by 0 bases and J by 4 bases, 9 bases remained unmatched. Germline CDR1 and CDR2: SGHTA and FQGTGA. The CDR3 is 18 amino acids.

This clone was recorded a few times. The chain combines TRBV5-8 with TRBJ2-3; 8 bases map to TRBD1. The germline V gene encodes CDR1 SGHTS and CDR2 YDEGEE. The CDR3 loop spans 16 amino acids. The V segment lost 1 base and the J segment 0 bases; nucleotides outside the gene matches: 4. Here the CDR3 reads CASSLPRGRSTDTQYF. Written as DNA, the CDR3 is TGTGCCAGCAGCTTGCCCAGGGGGCGAAGCACAGATACGCAGTATTTT.

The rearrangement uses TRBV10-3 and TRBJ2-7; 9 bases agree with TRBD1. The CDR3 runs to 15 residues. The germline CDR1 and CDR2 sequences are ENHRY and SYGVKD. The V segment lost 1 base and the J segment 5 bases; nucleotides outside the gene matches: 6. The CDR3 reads CAISELQGARNEQYF. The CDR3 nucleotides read TGTGCCATCAGTGAGTTACAGGGGGCCCGAAACGAGCAGTACTTC.

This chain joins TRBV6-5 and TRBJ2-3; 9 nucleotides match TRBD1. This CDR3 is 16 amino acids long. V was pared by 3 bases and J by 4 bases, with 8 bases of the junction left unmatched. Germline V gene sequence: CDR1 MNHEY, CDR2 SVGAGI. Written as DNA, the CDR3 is TGTGCCAGCAGTTATCAGAAAGACAGGGGGTCAGATACGCAGTATTTT. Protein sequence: CASSYQKDRGSDTQYF.

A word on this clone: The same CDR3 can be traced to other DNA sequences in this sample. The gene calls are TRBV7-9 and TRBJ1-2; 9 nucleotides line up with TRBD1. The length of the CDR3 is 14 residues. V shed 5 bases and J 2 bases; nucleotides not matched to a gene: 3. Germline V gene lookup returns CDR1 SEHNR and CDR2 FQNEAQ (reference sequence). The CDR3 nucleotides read TGTGCCAGCAGCCTCGGACAGGGGAACTATGGCTACACCTTC. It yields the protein CASSLGQGNYGYTF.

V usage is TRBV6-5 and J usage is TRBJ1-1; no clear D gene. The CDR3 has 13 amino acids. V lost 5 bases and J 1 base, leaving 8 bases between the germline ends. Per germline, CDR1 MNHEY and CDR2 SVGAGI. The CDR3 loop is CASSMTRNTEAFF. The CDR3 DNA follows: TGTGCCAGCAGTATGACACGGAACACTGAAGCTTTCTTT.

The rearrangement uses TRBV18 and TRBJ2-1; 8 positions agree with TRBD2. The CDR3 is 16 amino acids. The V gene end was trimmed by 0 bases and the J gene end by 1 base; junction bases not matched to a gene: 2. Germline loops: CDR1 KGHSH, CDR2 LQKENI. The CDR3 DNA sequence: TGTGCCAGCTCACCACCGACGGGAGGGTCCTACAATGAGCAGTTCTTC. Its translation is CASSPPTGGSYNEQFF. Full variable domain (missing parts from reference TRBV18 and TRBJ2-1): NAGVMQNPRHLVRRRGQEARLRCSPMKGHSHVYWYRQLPEEGLKFMVYLQKENIIDESGMPKERFSAEFPKEGPSILRIQQVVRGDSAAYFCASSPPTGGSYNEQFFGPGTRLTVL.

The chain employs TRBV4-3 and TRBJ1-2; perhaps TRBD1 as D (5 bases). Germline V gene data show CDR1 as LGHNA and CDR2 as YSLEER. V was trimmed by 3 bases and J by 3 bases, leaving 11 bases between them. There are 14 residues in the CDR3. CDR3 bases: TGCGCCAGCAGCCAGGATCCCAGGGACTATGGCTACACCTTC. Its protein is CASSQDPRDYGYTF.

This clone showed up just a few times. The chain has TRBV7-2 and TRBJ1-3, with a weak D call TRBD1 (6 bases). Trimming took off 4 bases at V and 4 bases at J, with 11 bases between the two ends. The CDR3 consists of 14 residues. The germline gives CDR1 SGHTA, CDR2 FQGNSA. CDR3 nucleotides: TGTGCCAGCAGCTACGCAGGGGCCGGAAACACCATATATTTT. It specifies CASSYAGAGNTIYF.

Here the CDR3 DNA reads TGTGCCAGCTCACAAGGGGGGACAGGTTACGAGCAGTACTTC. It yields the protein CASSQGGTGYEQYF. The chain combines TRBV18 with TRBJ2-7; 8 bases line up with TRBD1. In germline, CDR1 is KGHSH, CDR2 LQKENI. This CDR3 comprises 14 residues. V lost 4 bases to trimming and J lost 4 bases; unmatched junction nucleotides: 6.

The DNA of the CDR3 is TGTGCCAGCAGCGCGGGTGTGAACACTGAAGCTTTCTTT. Amino acids: CASSAGVNTEAFF. J is TRBJ1-1 and V is TRBV5-4; D gene ambiguous. CDR1 and CDR2 from the germline V gene are SGHNT and YYREEE (reference sequence). Trimming removed 4 bases at V and 0 bases at J, with 7 bases between. The CDR3 sequence is 13 residues long.

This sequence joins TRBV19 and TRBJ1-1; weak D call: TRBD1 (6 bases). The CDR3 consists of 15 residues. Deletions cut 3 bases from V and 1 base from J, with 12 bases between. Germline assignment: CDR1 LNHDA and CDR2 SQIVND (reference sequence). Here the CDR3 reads CASSITRRGNTEAFF. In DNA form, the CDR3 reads TGTGCCAGTAGTATTACTCGCAGGGGGAACACTGAAGCTTTCTTT.